A single sample gave rise to the 20 T cell receptor beta chains below, sequenced in a study of T cell repertoires in cytomegalovirus infection. Their recognized antigens are unknown. Via MiXCR, TCRdb re-called the reads, giving one row per CDR3 protein. The sample has some 920,000 distinct CDR3 sequences, under 40% seen once. Here the sequenced sample was cultured CD8+ T cells from PBMCs, taken from culture after CMV antigen stimulation. The source of these receptors is a human donor in good health (CMV status not recorded). Some clones in this sample may be carry-over from other donors' samples.

The chain's CDR3 is CAISAEGVDYEQYV. The CDR3, as DNA: TGTGCCATCAGTGCCGAAGGGGTCGACTACGAGCAGTACGTC. V gene TRBV10-3 combines with J gene TRBJ2-7, with D perhaps matching TRBD1 (5 bases). The CDR3 runs 14 residues. Trimming cost V 4 bases and J 3 bases, with 13 bases left between them. CDR1 is ENHRY, CDR2 SYGVKD, per germline.

The chain links TRBV5-6 to TRBJ2-7; D uncertain. Trimming shortened V by 4 bases and J by 7 bases, and 12 bases separated the two germline ends. CDR1 and CDR2 from the germline V gene are SGHDT and YYEEEE. CDR3 length: 12 residues. In DNA, the CDR3 is TGTGCCAGCAGCGTGGGTCTTTTGGAGCAGTACTTC. Encoded protein: CASSVGLLEQYF.

V usage is TRBV20-1 and J usage is TRBJ1-6, with a weak D call TRBD1 (6 bases). V shed 6 bases and J shed 3 bases, with 12 bases lying between them. Germline CDR1 is DFQATT and CDR2 is SNEGSKA (reference sequence). This CDR3 has 14 residues. The CDR3 nucleotides read TGCAGTGCGGCGGACAGAAACTATAATTCACCCCTCCACTTT. Protein product: CSAADRNYNSPLHF.

This clonotype was found a few times. Written as DNA, the CDR3 is TGCAGTGGGATGGAGCGGGGGGGCATTGAGCAGTTCTTC. Translating it yields CSGMERGGIEQFF. The chain is built from TRBV20-1 and TRBJ2-1; 10 bases are a match to TRBD2. CDR3 length equals 13 residues. CDR1 and CDR2 from the germline V gene are DFQATT and SNEGSKA (reference sequence). The junction had 9 bases not matched to a gene; V was cut back by 7 bases and J by 9 bases.

This clonotype was seen repeatedly, ten times or more. The chain links TRBV4-1 to TRBJ2-6; 7 bases are shared with TRBD1. This CDR3 has 17 residues. Germline lookup yields CDR1 MGHRA and CDR2 YSYEKL. Germline trimming cut 0 bases from V and 4 bases from J; bases unmatched to any gene: 6. The CDR3 spells CASSQDSGTAGANVLTF. CDR3 DNA sequence: TGCGCCAGCAGCCAAGATTCGGGGACAGCCGGGGCCAACGTCCTGACTTTC.

In its sample, this clonotype was seen many times. This chain uses TRBV20-1 with TRBJ1-2; 9 bases are a match to TRBD1. The germline gives CDR1 DFQATT, CDR2 SNEGSKA (reference sequence). The CDR3 sequence is 13 residues long. Trimming cost V 6 bases and J 3 bases; bases outside gene matches: 5. CDR3 nucleotides: TGCAGTGCGCGGACAGGGGAGGACTATGGCTACACCTTC. It yields the protein CSARTGEDYGYTF.

This clonotype was recorded a few times. The V call is TRBV6-2 or TRBV6-3, the J call TRBJ2-2; D is uncertain. Deletions cut 7 bases from V and 4 bases from J, with 7 bases between. The CDR3 loop spans 12 amino acids. Germline CDR1 reads MNHEY; CDR2 reads SVGEGT. The DNA for the CDR3 is TGTGCCAGCAACCCAGGCACCGGGGAGCTGTTTTTT. Translated: CASNPGTGELFF.

The rearrangement uses TRBV15 and TRBJ2-3; unclear D gene. Deletions cut 3 bases from V and 2 bases from J, with 12 bases between. CDR1 LNHNV and CDR2 YYDKDF come from the germline V gene (reference sequence). The CDR3 has 15 residues. In nucleotides, the CDR3 is TGTGCCACCAGCAGGGGCTCGGTGGCCACAGATACGCAGTATTTT. It encodes CATSRGSVATDTQYF. The full variable domain, with the rest looked up from reference TRBV15 and TRBJ2-3, is DAMVIQNPRYQVTQFGKPVTLSCSQTLNHNVMYWYQQKSSQAPKLLFHYYDKDFNNEADTPDNFQSRRPNTSFCFLDIRSPGLGDTAMYLCATSRGSVATDTQYFGPGTRLTVL.

The V and J genes are TRBV6-2 or TRBV6-3 and TRBJ2-7, with D possibly matching TRBD1 (6 bases). V was pared by 4 bases and J by 3 bases, with 25 bases between. This CDR3 contains 18 residues. Germline V lookup: CDR1 MNHEY, CDR2 SVGEGT. The CDR3 reads CASSLAPIGMGAVYEQYV. The DNA for the CDR3 is TGTGCCAGCAGTTTGGCCCCCATAGGGATGGGGGCAGTCTACGAGCAGTACGTC.

The chain combines TRBV2 with TRBJ2-1; D may be TRBD2 (5 bases). Germline V gene sequence: CDR1 SNHLY, CDR2 FYNNEI. CDR3 size: 11 residues. V shed 7 bases and J shed 8 bases, with 9 bases lying between them. As DNA, the CDR3 is TGTGCCAGCACCCTAGCCGATGAGCAGTTCTTC. Amino acid sequence: CASTLADEQFF.

The chain employs TRBV11-2 and TRBJ2-3, with 7 bases identical to TRBD2. The V gene end was trimmed by 8 bases and the J gene end by 1 base; junction bases not matched to a gene: 18. CDR1 and CDR2 from the germline V gene are SGHAT and FQNNGV. The CDR3 has 18 amino acids. CDR3 nucleotides: TGTGCCAGCGGCCACTGGGAGGGCGATACCTCTGGCACAGATACGCAGTATTTT. Amino acids: CASGHWEGDTSGTDTQYF.

The chain has TRBV6-2 or TRBV6-3 and TRBJ1-2, with unresolved D. V was trimmed by 6 bases and J by 2 bases, leaving 16 bases between them. Germline CDR1 MNHEY, CDR2 SVGEGT. The CDR3 loop spans 15 amino acids. Here the CDR3 DNA reads TGTGCCAGCAGCCAGGTGGCAGACCCCAACTATGGCTACACCTTC. It translates to CASSQVADPNYGYTF.

This chain links TRBV12-3 or TRBV12-4 with TRBJ2-2, with TRBD1 matching over 11 bases. The V segment lost 10 bases and the J segment 6 bases; nucleotides outside the gene matches: 7. There are 14 residues in the CDR3. The CDR3 protein is CATPGTGGSGELFF. CDR3 nucleotide sequence: TGTGCCACCCCAGGGACAGGGGGGTCCGGGGAGCTGTTTTTT.

This clonotype occurred a few times. The genes are TRBV7-9 and TRBJ1-1; D remains ambiguous. The V end was cut by 0 bases, the J end by 11 bases, with 10 bases between. From germline, CDR1 is SEHNR and CDR2 FQNEAQ (reference sequence). This CDR3 is 12 amino acids long. The CDR3 loop is CASSLATEEAFF. CDR3 DNA: TGTGCCAGCAGCTTAGCTACCGAGGAGGCTTTCTTT.

The gene calls are TRBV6-2 or TRBV6-3 and TRBJ2-1; unclear D gene. V was pared by 7 bases and J by 9 bases, with 13 bases between. The CDR3 is 12 residues long. Germline V CDR1 and CDR2: MNHEY, SVGEGT. The CDR3 loop reads CASTPGAPEQFF. Here the CDR3 DNA reads TGTGCCAGCACCCCGGGTGCGCCTGAGCAGTTCTTC.

The V gene is TRBV6-1, the J gene TRBJ2-1; D not certain. Trimming removed 5 bases at V and 7 bases at J, with 12 bases between. The CDR3 covers 13 residues. CDR1 is MNHNS and CDR2 is SASEGT in the germline V gene. This CDR3 is CASSYTFGNEQFF. CDR3 in DNA: TGTGCCAGCAGTTACACATTCGGAAATGAGCAGTTCTTC.

The gene calls are TRBV9 and TRBJ2-5, with TRBD1 matching over 9 bases. Germline lookup yields CDR1 SGDLS and CDR2 YYNGEE. The CDR3 spans 20 residues. V was clipped by 1 base and J by 1 base; unmatched bases: 17. CDR3 region: CASSVTPVVWTGVFQETQYF. In DNA form, the CDR3 reads TGTGCCAGCAGCGTAACCCCCGTCGTCTGGACAGGGGTCTTCCAAGAGACCCAGTACTTC.

This sequence joins TRBV7-9 and TRBJ2-7; D possibly corresponds to TRBD2 (5 bases). The germline gives CDR1 SEHNR, CDR2 FQNEAQ (reference sequence). V was trimmed by 5 bases and J by 3 bases, leaving 17 bases between them. The CDR3 has 15 amino acids. DNA of the CDR3: TGTGCCAGCAGCGAACCGGGAACAGTTTTCTACGAGCAGTACTTC. Its protein is CASSEPGTVFYEQYF.

This chain joins TRBV29-1 and TRBJ2-5, with a weak D call TRBD1 (5 bases). Trimming stripped 5 bases from V and 3 bases from J, with 13 bases between. CDR3 length equals 13 residues. The germline gives CDR1 SQVTM, CDR2 ANQGSEA. The CDR3: CSVFEDNEETQYF. Here the CDR3 DNA reads TGCAGCGTTTTTGAGGACAATGAAGAGACCCAGTACTTC.

The CDR3 loop reads CASSSSGGAMDEQFF. The CDR3 DNA is TGTGCCAGCAGCTCTAGCGGGGGGGCGATGGATGAGCAGTTCTTC. The chain uses TRBV7-6 and TRBJ2-1, with TRBD2 matching over 12 bases. The CDR3 has 15 residues. Germline V gene data show CDR1 as SGHVS and CDR2 as FNYEAQ. Losses at the gene ends were 4 bases for V and 8 bases for J; bases not matched to a gene: 6.